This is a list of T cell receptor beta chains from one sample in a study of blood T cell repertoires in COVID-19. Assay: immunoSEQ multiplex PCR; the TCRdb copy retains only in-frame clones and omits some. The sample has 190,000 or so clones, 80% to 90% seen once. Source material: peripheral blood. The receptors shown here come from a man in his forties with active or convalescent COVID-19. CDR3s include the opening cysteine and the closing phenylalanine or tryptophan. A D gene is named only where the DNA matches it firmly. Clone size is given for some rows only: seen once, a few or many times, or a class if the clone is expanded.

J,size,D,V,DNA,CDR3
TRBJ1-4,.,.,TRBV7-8,TGTGCCAGCAGCTTAGCGAGGCACCTCCCTAATGAAAAACTGTTTTTT,CASSLARHLPNEKLFF
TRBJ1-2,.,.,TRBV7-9,TGTGCCAGCCAACCTGGAGAACCCACTTATGGCTACACCTTC,CASQPGEPTYGYTF
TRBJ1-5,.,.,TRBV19,TGTGCCAGTAAAGGAGGCACAGCTCAGCCCCAGCATTTT,CASKGGTAQPQHF
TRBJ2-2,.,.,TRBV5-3,TGTGCCCAGAAGCGGAGCCCCGGGGAGCTGTTTTTT,CAQKRSPGELFF
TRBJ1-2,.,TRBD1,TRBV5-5,TGTGCCAGCAGCTGGCCGGGACAGGGGACAGGGGGCTACACCTTC,CASSWPGQGTGGYTF
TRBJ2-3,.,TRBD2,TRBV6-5,TGTGCCAGCATCTTTAGCGGGGGGGCCTCAGATACGCAGTATTTT,CASIFSGGASDTQYF
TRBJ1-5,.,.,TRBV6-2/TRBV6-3,TGTGCCAGCAGCCGATCCACAGGGTTAAGTTTGAGCAATCAGCCCCAGCATTTT,CASSRSTGLSLSNQPQHF
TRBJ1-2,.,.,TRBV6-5,TGTGCCAGCAGTCGGGGGGCGGACTATGGCTACACCTTC,CASSRGADYGYTF
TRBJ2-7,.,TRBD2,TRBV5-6,TGTGCCAGCAGCTTGCGTGTCGGGGGGAAAAGAGGCGAGCAGTACTTC,CASSLRVGGKRGEQYF
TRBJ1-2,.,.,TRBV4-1,TGCGCCAGCAGCCAAGGGCAGGGTGGTGGCTATGGCTACACCTTC,CASSQGQGGGYGYTF
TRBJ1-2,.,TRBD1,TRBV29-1,TGCAGCGTTGAAGCATCCGGGACAGAGTATGGCTACACCTTC,CSVEASGTEYGYTF
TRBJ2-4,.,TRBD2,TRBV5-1,TGCGCCAGCAGCGGGACTAGCGGGGGGGCGGACATTCAGTACTTC,CASSGTSGGADIQYF
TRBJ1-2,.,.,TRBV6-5,TGTGCCAGCAGTTACGGGTCCAGGGCCTATGGCTACACCTTC,CASSYGSRAYGYTF
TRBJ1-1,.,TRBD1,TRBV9,TGTGCCAGCAGCGTAGGTGGCAGGGGGGACACTGAAGCTTTCTTT,CASSVGGRGDTEAFF
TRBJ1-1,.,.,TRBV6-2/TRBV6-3,TGTGCCAGCAGTTACTTAGGGAGACGGAACACTGAAGCTTTCTTT,CASSYLGRRNTEAFF
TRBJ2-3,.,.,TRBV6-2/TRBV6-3,TGTGCCAGCAGTTACGCGGGAACCTGGGGGAGTGATACGCAGTATTTT,CASSYAGTWGSDTQYF
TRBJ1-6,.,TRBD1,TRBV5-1,TGCGCCAGCAGCTCGGGACAGGCTGGGAATTCACCCCTCCACTTT,CASSSGQAGNSPLHF
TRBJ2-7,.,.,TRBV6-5,TGTGCCAGCAGTTCAGGAAGCTACGAGCAGTACTTC,CASSSGSYEQYF
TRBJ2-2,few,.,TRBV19,TGTGCCAGTAGCCCCTCTAGAAGTCTGCGGAGCACCGGGGAGCTGTTTTTT,CASSPSRSLRSTGELFF
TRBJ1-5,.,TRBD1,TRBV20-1,TGCAGTGCTAGTTCAGTGGACAGGGAAAATGGTCGCAATCAGCCCCAGCATTTT,CSASSVDRENGRNQPQHF
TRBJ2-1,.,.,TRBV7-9,TGTGCCAGCAGCTTACCAGGGGAATCGCATGAGCAGTTCTTC,CASSLPGESHEQFF
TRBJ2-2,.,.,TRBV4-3,TGCGCCAGCAGCCCGGGTAGGCGGGGTATGGAGGAGCTGTTTTTT,CASSPGRRGMEELFF
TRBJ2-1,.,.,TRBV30,TGTGCCTGGAGTGTAGGAGCCTCTTCCGGCGATGAGCAGTTCTTC,CAWSVGASSGDEQFF
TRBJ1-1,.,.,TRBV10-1,TGCGCCAGCAGTGAGCAAGCGGGGACTGAAGCTTTCTTT,CASSEQAGTEAFF
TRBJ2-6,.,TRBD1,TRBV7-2,TGTGCCAGCAGCCCTCTTCATGGGACAGGTAGCTCTGGGGCCAACGTCCTGACTTTC,CASSPLHGTGSSGANVLTF
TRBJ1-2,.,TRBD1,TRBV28,TGTGCCAGCAGTTCCCCGGGACAGGGGTTTAGTAACGGGGCTAACTATGGCTACACCTTC,CASSSPGQGFSNGANYGYTF
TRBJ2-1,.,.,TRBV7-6,TGTGCCAGCAGCGCCCCAGGGAGGAACGATGAGCAGTTCTTC,CASSAPGRNDEQFF
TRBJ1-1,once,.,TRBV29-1,TGCAGCGTTGTTCGGAACACTGAAGCTTTCTTT,CSVVRNTEAFF
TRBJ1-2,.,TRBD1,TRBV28,TGTGCCAGCAGTCTGAGACAGGGAACGGGGCTCGGCTATGGCTACACCTTC,CASSLRQGTGLGYGYTF
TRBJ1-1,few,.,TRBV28,TGTGCCAGCAGTTTACACACAGTGAACACTGAAGCTTTCTTT,CASSLHTVNTEAFF
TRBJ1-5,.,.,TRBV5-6,TGTGCCAGCAGCTTGTTTGCCAGGAAAGAGCCCCAGCATTTT,CASSLFARKEPQHF
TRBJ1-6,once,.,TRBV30,TGTGCCTGGAGGGGGCAGGGGTATAATTCACCCCTCCACTTT,CAWRGQGYNSPLHF
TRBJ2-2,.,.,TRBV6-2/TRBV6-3,TGTGCCAGCACCCCGGGCCCTAACACCGGGGAGCTGTTTTTT,CASTPGPNTGELFF
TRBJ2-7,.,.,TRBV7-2,TGTGCCAGCAGCTTGGACGGGGGTGCTATGTACGAGCAGTACTTC,CASSLDGGAMYEQYF
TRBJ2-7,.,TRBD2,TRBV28,TGTGCCAGCTGGGGCGGGGGAACCTACGAGCAGTACTTC,CASWGGGTYEQYF
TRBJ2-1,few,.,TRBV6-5,TGTGCCAGCAGTTACCTTAGTGGGAGCTCCTACAATGAGCAGTTCTTC,CASSYLSGSSYNEQFF
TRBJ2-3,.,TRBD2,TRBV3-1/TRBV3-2,TGTGCCAGCAGTTTAGGAGCTAGCGGGGGTACAGATACGCAGTATTTT,CASSLGASGGTDTQYF
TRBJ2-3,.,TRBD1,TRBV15,TGTGCCACCAGCTCCCGTAGGACAGGGTTGGATGATACGCAGTATTTT,CATSSRRTGLDDTQYF
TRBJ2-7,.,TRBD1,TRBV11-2,TGTGCCAGCAGCTTATGGGACAGGGGTACCTACGAGCAGTACTTC,CASSLWDRGTYEQYF
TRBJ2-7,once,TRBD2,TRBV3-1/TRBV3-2,TGTGCCAGCAGTCGGACTAGCGGGGGCTCCTACGAGCAGTACTTC,CASSRTSGGSYEQYF
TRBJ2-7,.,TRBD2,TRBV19,TGTGCCAGTAGCGTGCTGGGACTAGCGGGGGACTACGAGCAGTACTTC,CASSVLGLAGDYEQYF
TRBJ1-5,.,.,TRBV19,TGTGCCAGTAGTGCCCGGCCTGGGGGGTATAGCAATCAGCCCCAGCATTTT,CASSARPGGYSNQPQHF